This T cell receptor beta chain was sequenced during a study of regulatory T cells in long-lasting Graves disease. Relying on iRepertoire HTBI primers and Arm-PCR of CDR3 regions, the team built TCR beta libraries. TCRdb recomputed calls from the multiplex PCR reads with MiXCR, one row per CDR3 protein. The table has about 530,000 distinct CDR3 sequences, roughly 16% seen once; the top ten hold 20% to 25%. Germline V lookup: CDR1 MNHNS, CDR2 SASEGT. This CDR3 spans 13 amino acids. V lost 2 bases and J lost 7, with 8 bases in between. Stated time point: newly diagnosed GD, antithyroid drugs for less than 3 months. From PBMCs, RNA was extracted and then used to make the TCR library. This same sample was also part of a study on T cells in Graves' hyperthyroidism and ophthalmopathy.

The sequence derives from a middle-aged woman with Graves disease. The V and J genes are TRBV6-1 and TRBJ2-2; D unresolved. Sequencing used peripheral blood mononuclear cells (PBMCs), obtained at new diagnosis, from a patient treated with antithyroid drugs. CDR3 DNA: TGTGCCAGCAGTGAATTGCGTATCGGGGAGCTGTTTTTT. This encodes CASSELRIGELFF.